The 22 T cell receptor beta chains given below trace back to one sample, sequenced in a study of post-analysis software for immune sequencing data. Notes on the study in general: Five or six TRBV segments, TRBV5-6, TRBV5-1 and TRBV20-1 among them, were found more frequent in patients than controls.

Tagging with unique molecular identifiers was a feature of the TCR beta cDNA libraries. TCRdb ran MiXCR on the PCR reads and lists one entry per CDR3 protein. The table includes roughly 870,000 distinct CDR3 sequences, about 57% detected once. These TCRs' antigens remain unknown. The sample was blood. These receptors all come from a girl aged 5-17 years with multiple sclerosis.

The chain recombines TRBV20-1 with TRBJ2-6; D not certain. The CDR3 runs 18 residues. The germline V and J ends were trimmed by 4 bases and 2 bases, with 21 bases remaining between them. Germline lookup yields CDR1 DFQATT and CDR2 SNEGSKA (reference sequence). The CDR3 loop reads CSAKVWQETPTGANVLTF. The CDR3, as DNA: TGCAGTGCTAAAGTTTGGCAGGAAACCCCTACTGGGGCCAACGTCCTGACTTTC.

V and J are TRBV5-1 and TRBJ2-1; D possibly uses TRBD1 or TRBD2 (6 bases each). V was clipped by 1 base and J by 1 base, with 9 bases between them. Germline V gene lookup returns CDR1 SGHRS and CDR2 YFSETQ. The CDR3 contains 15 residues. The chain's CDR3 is CASSLRGASYNEQFF. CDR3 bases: TGCGCCAGCAGCTTGAGGGGGGCGTCCTACAATGAGCAGTTCTTC.

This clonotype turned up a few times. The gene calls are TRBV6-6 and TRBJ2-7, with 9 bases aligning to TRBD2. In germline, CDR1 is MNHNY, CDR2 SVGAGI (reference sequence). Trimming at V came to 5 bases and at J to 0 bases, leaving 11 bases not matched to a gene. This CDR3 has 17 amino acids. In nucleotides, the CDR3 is TGTGCCAGCAGTCCCAGACCGCGCGGGGGGGCCTCCTACGAGCAGTACTTC. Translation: CASSPRPRGGASYEQYF.

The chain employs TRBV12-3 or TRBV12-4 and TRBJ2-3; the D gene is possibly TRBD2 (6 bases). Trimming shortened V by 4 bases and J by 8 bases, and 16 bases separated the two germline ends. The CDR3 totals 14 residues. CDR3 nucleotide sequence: TGTGCCAGCAGTTCTTTCGGGGGAGCCCCTACGCAGTATTTT. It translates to CASSSFGGAPTQYF.

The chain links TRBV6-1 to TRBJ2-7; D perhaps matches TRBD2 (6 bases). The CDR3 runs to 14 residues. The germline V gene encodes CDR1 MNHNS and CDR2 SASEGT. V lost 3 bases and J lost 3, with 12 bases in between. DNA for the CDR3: TGTGCCAGCAGTGAGGCGGGAACGGTCTACGAGCAGTACTTC. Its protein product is CASSEAGTVYEQYF.

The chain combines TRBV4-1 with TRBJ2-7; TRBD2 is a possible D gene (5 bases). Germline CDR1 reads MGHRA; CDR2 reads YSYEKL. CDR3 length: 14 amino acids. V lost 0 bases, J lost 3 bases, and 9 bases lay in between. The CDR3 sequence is CASSQDLGVYEQYF. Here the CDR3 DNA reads TGCGCCAGCAGCCAAGATCTCGGGGTCTACGAGCAGTACTTC.

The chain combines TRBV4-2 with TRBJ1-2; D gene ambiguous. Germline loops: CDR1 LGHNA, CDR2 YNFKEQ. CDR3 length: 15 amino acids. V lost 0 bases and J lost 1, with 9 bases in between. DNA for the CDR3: TGTGCCAGCAGCCAAGATGCCCACCATAACTATGGCTACACCTTC. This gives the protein CASSQDAHHNYGYTF.

The CDR3 region is CASTPLERRNTEAFF. Written as DNA, the CDR3 is TGTGCCAGCACCCCATTAGAGAGGCGGAACACTGAAGCTTTCTTT. The chain uses TRBV12-3 or TRBV12-4 and TRBJ1-1; D is ambiguous. The length of the CDR3 is 15 residues. The V gene lost 7 bases and the J gene lost 1 base, with 16 bases spanning the gap.

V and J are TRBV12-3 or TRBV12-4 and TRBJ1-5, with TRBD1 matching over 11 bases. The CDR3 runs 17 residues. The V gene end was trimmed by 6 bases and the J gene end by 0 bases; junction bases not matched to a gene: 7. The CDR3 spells CASSRGQGAHSNQPQHF. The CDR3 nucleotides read TGTGCCAGCAGCCGAGGACAGGGGGCTCATAGCAATCAGCCCCAGCATTTT.

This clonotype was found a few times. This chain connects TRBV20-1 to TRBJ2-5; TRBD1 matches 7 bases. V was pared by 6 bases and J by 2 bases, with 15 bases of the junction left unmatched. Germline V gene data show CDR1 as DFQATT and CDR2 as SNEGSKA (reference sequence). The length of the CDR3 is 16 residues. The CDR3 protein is CSAYTAPRQGQETQYF. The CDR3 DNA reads TGCAGTGCATATACAGCTCCCCGACAGGGACAAGAGACCCAGTACTTC.

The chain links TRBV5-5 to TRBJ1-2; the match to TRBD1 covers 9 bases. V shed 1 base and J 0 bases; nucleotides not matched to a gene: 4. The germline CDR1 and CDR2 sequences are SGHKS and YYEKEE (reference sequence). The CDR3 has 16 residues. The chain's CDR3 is CASSLFRQGANYGYTF. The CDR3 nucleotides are TGTGCCAGCAGCTTGTTCCGACAGGGGGCTAACTATGGCTACACCTTC.

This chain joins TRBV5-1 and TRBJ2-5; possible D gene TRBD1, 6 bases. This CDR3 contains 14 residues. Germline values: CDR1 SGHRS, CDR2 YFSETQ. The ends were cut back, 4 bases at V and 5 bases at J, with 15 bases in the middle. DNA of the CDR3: TGCGCCAGCAGCGTGCAGGGGCGAGGGGAGACCCAGTACTTC. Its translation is CASSVQGRGETQYF.

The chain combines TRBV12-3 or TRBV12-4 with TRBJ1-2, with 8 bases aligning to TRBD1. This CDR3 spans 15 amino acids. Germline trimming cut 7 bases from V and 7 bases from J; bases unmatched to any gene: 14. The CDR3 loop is CASTKDRVRSGGYTF. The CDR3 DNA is TGTGCCAGCACCAAGGACAGGGTGAGATCGGGTGGCTACACCTTC.

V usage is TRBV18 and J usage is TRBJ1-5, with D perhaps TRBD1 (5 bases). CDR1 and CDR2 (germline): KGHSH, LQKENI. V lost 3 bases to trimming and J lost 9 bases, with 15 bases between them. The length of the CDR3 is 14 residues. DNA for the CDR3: TGTGCCAGCTCACCGGACGGGGCGAGGCGGCCCCAGCATTTT. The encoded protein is CASSPDGARRPQHF.

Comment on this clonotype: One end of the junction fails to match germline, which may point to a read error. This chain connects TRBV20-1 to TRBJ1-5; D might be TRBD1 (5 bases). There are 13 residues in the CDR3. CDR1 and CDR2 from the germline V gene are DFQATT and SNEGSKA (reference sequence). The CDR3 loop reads CSTRRGHNQPQHF. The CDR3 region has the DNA TGCAGTACTAGGAGGGGCCACAATCAGCCCCAGCATTTT.

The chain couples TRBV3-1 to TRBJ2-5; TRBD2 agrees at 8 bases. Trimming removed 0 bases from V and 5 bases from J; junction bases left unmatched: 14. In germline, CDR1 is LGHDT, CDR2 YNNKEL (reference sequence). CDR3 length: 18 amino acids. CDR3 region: CASSQDITSGPAGETQYF. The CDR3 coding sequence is TGTGCCAGCAGCCAAGATATAACTAGCGGCCCAGCGGGGGAGACCCAGTACTTC.

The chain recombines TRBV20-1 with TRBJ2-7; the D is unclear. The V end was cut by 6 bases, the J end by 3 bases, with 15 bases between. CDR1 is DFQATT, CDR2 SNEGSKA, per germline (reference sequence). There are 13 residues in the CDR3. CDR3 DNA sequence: TGCAGTGCCGAAGATCCCAGATTCTACGAGCAGTACTTC. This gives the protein CSAEDPRFYEQYF.

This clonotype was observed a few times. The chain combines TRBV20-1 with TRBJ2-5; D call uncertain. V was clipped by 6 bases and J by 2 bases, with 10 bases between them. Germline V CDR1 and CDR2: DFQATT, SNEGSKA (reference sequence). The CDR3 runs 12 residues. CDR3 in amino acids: CSAGDRQETQYF. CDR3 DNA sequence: TGCAGTGCCGGCGATAGACAAGAGACCCAGTACTTC.

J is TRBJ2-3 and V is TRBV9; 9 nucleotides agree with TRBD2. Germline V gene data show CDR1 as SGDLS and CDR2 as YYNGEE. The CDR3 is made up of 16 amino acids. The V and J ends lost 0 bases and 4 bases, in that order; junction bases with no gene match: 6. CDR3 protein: CASSVVPSGTPDTQYF. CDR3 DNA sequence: TGTGCCAGCAGCGTAGTTCCTAGCGGGACCCCAGATACGCAGTATTTT.

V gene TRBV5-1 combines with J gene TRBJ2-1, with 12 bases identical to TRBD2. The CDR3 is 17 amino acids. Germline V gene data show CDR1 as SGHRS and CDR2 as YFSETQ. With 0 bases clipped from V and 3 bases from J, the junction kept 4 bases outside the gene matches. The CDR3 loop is CASSLATSGGLYNEQFF. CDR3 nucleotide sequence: TGCGCCAGCAGCTTGGCCACTAGCGGGGGGCTCTACAATGAGCAGTTCTTC.

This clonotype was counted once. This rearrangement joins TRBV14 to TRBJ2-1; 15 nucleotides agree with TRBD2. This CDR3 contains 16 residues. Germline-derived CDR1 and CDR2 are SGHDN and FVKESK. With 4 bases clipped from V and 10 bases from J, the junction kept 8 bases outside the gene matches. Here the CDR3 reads CASSLRTSGRAGEQFF. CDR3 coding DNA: TGTGCCAGCAGCCTTCGGACTAGCGGGAGGGCCGGGGAGCAGTTCTTC.

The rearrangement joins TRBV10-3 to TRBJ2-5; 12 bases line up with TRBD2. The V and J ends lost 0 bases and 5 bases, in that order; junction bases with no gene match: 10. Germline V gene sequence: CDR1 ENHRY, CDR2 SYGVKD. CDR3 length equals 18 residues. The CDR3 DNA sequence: TGTGCCATCAGTGAGTCGTATATTGGGACTAGCGGGTACGAGACCCAGTACTTC. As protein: CAISESYIGTSGYETQYF.